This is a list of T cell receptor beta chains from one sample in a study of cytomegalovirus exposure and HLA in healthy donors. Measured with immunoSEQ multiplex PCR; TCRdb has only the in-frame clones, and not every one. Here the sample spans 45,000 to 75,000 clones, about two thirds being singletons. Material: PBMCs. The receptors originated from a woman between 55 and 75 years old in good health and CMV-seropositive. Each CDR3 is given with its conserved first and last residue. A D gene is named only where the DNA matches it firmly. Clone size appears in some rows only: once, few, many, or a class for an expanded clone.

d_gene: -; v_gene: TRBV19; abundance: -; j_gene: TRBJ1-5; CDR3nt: TGTGCCAGTAGTGGTGGTAGGCCCGGAGTCAATCAGCCCCAGCATTTT; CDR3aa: CASSGGRPGVNQPQHF
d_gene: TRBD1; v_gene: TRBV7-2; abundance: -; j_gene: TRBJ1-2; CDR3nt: TGTGCCAGCAGCCCTGGACAGGCTTCTAACTATGGCTACACCTTC; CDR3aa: CASSPGQASNYGYTF
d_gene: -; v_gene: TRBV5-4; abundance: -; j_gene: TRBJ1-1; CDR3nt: TGTGCCAGCAGCTTGGCAGTTCGGGGAGGGGGCACTGAAGCTTTCTTT; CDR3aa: CASSLAVRGGGTEAFF
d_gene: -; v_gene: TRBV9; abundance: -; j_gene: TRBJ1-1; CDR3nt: TGTGCCAGCAGCGTACGGCCAGGGGACACTGAAGCTTTCTTT; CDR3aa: CASSVRPGDTEAFF
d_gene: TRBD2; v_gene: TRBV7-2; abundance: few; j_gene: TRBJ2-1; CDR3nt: TGTGCCAGCAGCCTTCGGGACTACTTCTCCTACAATGAGCAGTTCTTC; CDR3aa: CASSLRDYFSYNEQFF
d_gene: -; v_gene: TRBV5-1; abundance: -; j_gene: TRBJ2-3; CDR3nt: TGCGCCAGCAGCCAAACAGAGACAGATACGCAGTATTTT; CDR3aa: CASSQTETDTQYF
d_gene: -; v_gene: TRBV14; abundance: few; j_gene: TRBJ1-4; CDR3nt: TGTGCCAGCAGCCAAGAAATGTATCCGGGGGAGGGTGAAAAACTGTTTTTT; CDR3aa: CASSQEMYPGEGEKLFF
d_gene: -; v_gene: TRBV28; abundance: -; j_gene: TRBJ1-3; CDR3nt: TGTGCCAGCAGTTTAAGTTGGACAACCTCTGGAAACACCATATATTTT; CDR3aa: CASSLSWTTSGNTIYF
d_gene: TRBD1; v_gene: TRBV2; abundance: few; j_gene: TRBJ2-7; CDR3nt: TGTGCCAGCAGTGGGGACAGCTACGAGCAGTACTTC; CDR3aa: CASSGDSYEQYF
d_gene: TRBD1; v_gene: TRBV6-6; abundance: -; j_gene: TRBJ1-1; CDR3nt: TGTGCCAGCAGTCCGGCAGGGGGCGAGAGGACTGAAGCTTTCTTT; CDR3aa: CASSPAGGERTEAFF